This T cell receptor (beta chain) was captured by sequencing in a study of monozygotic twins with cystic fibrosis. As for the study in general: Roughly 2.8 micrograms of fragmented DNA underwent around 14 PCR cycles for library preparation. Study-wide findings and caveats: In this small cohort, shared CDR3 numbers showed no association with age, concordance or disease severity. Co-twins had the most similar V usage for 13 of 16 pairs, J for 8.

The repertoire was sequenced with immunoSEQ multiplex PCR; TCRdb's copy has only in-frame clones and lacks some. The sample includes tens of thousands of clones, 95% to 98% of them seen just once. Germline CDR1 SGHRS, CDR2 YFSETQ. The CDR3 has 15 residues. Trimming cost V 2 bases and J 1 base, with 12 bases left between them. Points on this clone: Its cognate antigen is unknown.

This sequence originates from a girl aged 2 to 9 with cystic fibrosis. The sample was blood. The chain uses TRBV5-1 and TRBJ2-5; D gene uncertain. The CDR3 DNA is TGCGCCAGCAGCTTTAGGACCGTTCCCCAAGAGACCCAGTACTTC. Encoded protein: CASSFRTVPQETQYF.